The 19 T cell receptor beta chains given below trace back to one sample, sequenced in a study of neoadjuvant anti-PD-1 for oral cavity cancer. The table came from immunoSEQ multiplex PCR; TCRdb's copy has only in-frame clones and leaves some out. The sample consists of about 72,000 clones, about 83% of them appearing once. This sample comprised PBMCs, obtained before nivolumab (anti-PD-1) treatment. Source of these receptors: a person between 35 and 79 years old with oral cavity squamous cell carcinoma.

The chain has TRBV5-1 and TRBJ2-1; the D call may be TRBD1 or TRBD2 (5 bases each). Germline values: CDR1 SGHRS, CDR2 YFSETQ. V was pared by 1 base and J by 0 bases, with 11 bases between. There are 16 residues in the CDR3. CDR3 in amino acids: CASSLPGASSYNEQFF. DNA of the CDR3: TGCGCCAGCAGCTTGCCCGGGGCCTCCTCCTACAATGAGCAGTTCTTC.

The V gene is TRBV5-8, the J gene TRBJ2-6; D remains ambiguous. CDR3 length: 17 amino acids. Germline-derived CDR1 and CDR2 are SGHTS and YDEGEE. Between the trimmed V and J ends, which lost 2 bases and 0 bases, there was a span of 12 bases. The CDR3 loop reads CASSLAPISSGANVLTF. Written as DNA, the CDR3 is TGTGCCAGCAGCTTAGCCCCTATAAGCTCTGGGGCCAACGTCCTGACTTTC.

Points on this clone: This sample also contains other DNA sequences that code for the same CDR3. This chain links TRBV27 with TRBJ1-2; the match to TRBD1 covers 7 bases. The junction had 3 bases not matched to a gene; V was cut back by 6 bases and J by 5 bases. Germline CDR1 is MNHEY and CDR2 is SMNVEV (reference sequence). The CDR3 is 12 amino acids. CDR3 nucleotide sequence: TGTGCCAGCAGACAGGGGTCGTATGGCTACACCTTC. Residues: CASRQGSYGYTF.

The chain carries TRBV9 and TRBJ2-6, with D unclear. CDR1 SGDLS and CDR2 YYNGEE come from the germline V gene. The V end was cut by 2 bases, the J end by 0 bases, with 6 bases between. This CDR3 has 15 amino acids. The CDR3 spells CASSVSDSGANVLTF. Written as DNA, the CDR3 is TGTGCCAGCAGCGTTTCAGACTCTGGGGCCAACGTCCTGACTTTC. The variable domain in full, with the rest retrieved from reference TRBV9 and TRBJ2-6, is DSGVTQTPKHLITATGQRVTLRCSPRSGDLSVYWYQQSLDQGLQFLIQYYNGEERAKGNILERFSAQQFPDLHSELNLSSLELGDSALYFCASSVSDSGANVLTFGAGSRLTVL.

This chain links TRBV5-4 with TRBJ2-2; 15 nucleotides line up with TRBD2. The CDR3 covers 18 residues. Trimming removed 5 bases from V and 4 bases from J; junction bases left unmatched: 9. Per germline, CDR1 SGHNT and CDR2 YYREEE (reference sequence). CDR3 region: CASSRGLAGGPGTGELFF. In DNA, the CDR3 is TGTGCCAGCAGTCGAGGACTAGCGGGAGGGCCCGGCACCGGGGAGCTGTTTTTT.

This chain joins TRBV29-1 and TRBJ2-7, with D possibly matching TRBD2 (7 bases). V lost 8 bases, J lost 5 bases, and 22 bases lay in between. The CDR3 is 14 residues long. Per germline, CDR1 SQVTM and CDR2 ANQGSEA. CDR3 in DNA: TGCAGCACGCAGTCCGGGGGGCGCGTCGACGAGCAGTACTTC. Translation: CSTQSGGRVDEQYF.

The V call is TRBV5-1, the J call TRBJ1-3; D gene uncertain. CDR1 is SGHRS, CDR2 YFSETQ, per germline. CDR3 length equals 17 residues. The V end lost 0 bases, the J end lost 0 bases, and 13 bases lay between the germline ends. The CDR3: CASSLGTGGFSGNTIYF. CDR3 DNA sequence: TGCGCCAGCAGCTTGGGGACGGGAGGTTTCTCTGGAAACACCATATATTTT.

The gene calls are TRBV15 and TRBJ2-1; D is unresolved. The V gene's germline CDR1 is LNHNV and CDR2 YYDKDF (reference sequence). This CDR3 has 15 residues. Deletions cut 0 bases from V and 2 bases from J, with 8 bases between. CDR3 bases: TGTGCCACCAGCAGAGATGGGAACCCCTACAATGAGCAGTTCTTC. The encoded protein is CATSRDGNPYNEQFF.

The chain employs TRBV6-6 and TRBJ1-1; 8 bases are a match to TRBD1. Trimming at V came to 4 bases and at J to 6 bases, leaving 4 bases not matched to a gene. Germline loops: CDR1 MNHNY, CDR2 SVGAGI (reference sequence). The CDR3 has 13 residues. This CDR3 is CASSSQGVAEAFF. In DNA, the CDR3 is TGTGCCAGCAGTTCACAGGGGGTCGCTGAAGCTTTCTTT.

This chain uses TRBV5-5 with TRBJ1-2; D gene uncertain. CDR1 and CDR2 (germline): SGHKS, YYEKEE (reference sequence). CDR3 size: 15 residues. Trimming pared 0 bases from V and 0 bases from J, leaving 9 bases between. This chain's CDR3 is CASSLGPLSNYGYTF. In DNA, the CDR3 is TGTGCCAGCAGCTTGGGGCCGCTTTCTAACTATGGCTACACCTTC.

J is TRBJ2-3 and V is TRBV7-3, with 7 bases fitting TRBD1. Germline V gene sequence: CDR1 SGHTA, CDR2 FQGTGA. Unmatched junction bases numbered 5, after V lost 5 bases and J lost 3 bases. This CDR3 comprises 14 residues. The CDR3: CASSRTGPTDTQYF. The CDR3 DNA is TGTGCCAGCAGCCGGACAGGACCGACAGATACGCAGTATTTT.

This chain uses TRBV10-2 with TRBJ2-3; 9 nucleotides agree with TRBD2. From germline, CDR1 is WSHSY and CDR2 SAAADI. CDR3 length: 16 amino acids. The V gene end was trimmed by 1 base and the J gene end by 3 bases; junction bases not matched to a gene: 5. The CDR3 loop reads CASSEWLAGATDTQYF. The CDR3 DNA sequence: TGCGCCAGCAGTGAGTGGTTAGCGGGAGCAACAGATACGCAGTATTTT.

The chain recombines TRBV9 with TRBJ1-3; 7 nucleotides align to TRBD1. The V gene's germline CDR1 is SGDLS and CDR2 YYNGEE. Unmatched junction bases numbered 8, after V lost 3 bases and J lost 2 bases. This CDR3 has 16 amino acids. CDR3 sequence reads: CASSAPGQAAGNTIYF. The CDR3 bases are TGTGCCAGCAGCGCTCCTGGACAGGCAGCTGGAAACACCATATATTTT.

The CDR3 sequence is CASSFTRTSFEQFF. The CDR3 DNA follows: TGTGCCAGCAGCTTTACCCGGACTAGTTTTGAGCAGTTCTTC. V is TRBV11-3 and J is TRBJ2-1; 7 bases are a match to TRBD2. CDR1 is SGHNT, CDR2 YENEEA, per germline. CDR3 length: 14 amino acids. After removal of 3 bases from V and 9 bases from J, the junction contained 8 bases not matched to a gene. The entire variable domain, with the rest obtained from reference TRBV11-3 and TRBJ2-1, is as follows: EAGVVQSPRYKIIEKKQPVAFWCNPISGHNTLYWYLQNLGQGPELLIRYENEEAVDDSQLPKDRFSAERLKGVDSTLKIQPAELGDSAVYLCASSFTRTSFEQFFGPGTRLTVL.

The chain has TRBV5-1 and TRBJ2-5, with 7 bases lining up with TRBD1. There are 16 residues in the CDR3. CDR1 is SGHRS and CDR2 is YFSETQ in the germline V gene. After removal of 1 base from V and 5 bases from J, the junction contained 11 bases not matched to a gene. CDR3: CASSLSPGGNGETQYF. CDR3 DNA: TGCGCCAGCAGCTTGAGCCCAGGGGGAAATGGGGAGACCCAGTACTTC.

The chain carries TRBV5-4 and TRBJ1-3; D gene ambiguous. The CDR3 is 15 amino acids. Trimming took 0 bases from V and 0 from J, leaving 7 bases between them. CDR1 is SGHNT and CDR2 is YYREEE in the germline V gene (reference sequence). The chain's CDR3 is CASSLGKGSGNTIYF. CDR3 nucleotides: TGTGCCAGCAGCTTGGGAAAGGGCTCTGGAAACACCATATATTTT.

The chain uses TRBV2 and TRBJ1-3; perhaps TRBD1 as D (6 bases). V dropped 2 bases and J dropped 2 bases, with 10 bases sitting between them. This CDR3 spans 15 amino acids. Germline CDR1 is SNHLY and CDR2 is FYNNEI. The CDR3 region has the DNA TGTGCCAGCAGTGAACGGGGGGACACTGGAAACACCATATATTTT. Amino acid sequence: CASSERGDTGNTIYF.

The chain has TRBV2 and TRBJ2-5, with D perhaps assigned TRBD1 or TRBD2 (5 bases each). The CDR3 is 17 amino acids. Germline V gives CDR1 SNHLY, CDR2 FYNNEI. V was pared by 6 bases and J by 2 bases, with 22 bases between. The CDR3 spells CASSDSVAGTQQETQYF. CDR3 sequence (DNA): TGTGCCAGCAGCGATTCCGTGGCCGGGACGCAGCAAGAGACCCAGTACTTC. The full variable domain, rest sourced from reference TRBV2 and TRBJ2-5, is EPEVTQTPSHQVTQMGQEVILRCVPISNHLYFYWYRQILGQKVEFLVSFYNNEISEKSEIFDDQFSVERPDGSNFTLKIRSTKLEDSAMYFCASSDSVAGTQQETQYFGPGTRLLVL.

V gene TRBV5-8 combines with J gene TRBJ2-2; no definite D call. The CDR3 sequence is 15 residues long. The germline gives CDR1 SGHTS, CDR2 YDEGEE. Trimming pared 2 bases from V and 2 bases from J, leaving 10 bases between. CDR3 sequence reads: CASSLWTANTGELFF. CDR3 coding DNA: TGTGCCAGCAGCTTATGGACGGCCAACACCGGGGAGCTGTTTTTT.